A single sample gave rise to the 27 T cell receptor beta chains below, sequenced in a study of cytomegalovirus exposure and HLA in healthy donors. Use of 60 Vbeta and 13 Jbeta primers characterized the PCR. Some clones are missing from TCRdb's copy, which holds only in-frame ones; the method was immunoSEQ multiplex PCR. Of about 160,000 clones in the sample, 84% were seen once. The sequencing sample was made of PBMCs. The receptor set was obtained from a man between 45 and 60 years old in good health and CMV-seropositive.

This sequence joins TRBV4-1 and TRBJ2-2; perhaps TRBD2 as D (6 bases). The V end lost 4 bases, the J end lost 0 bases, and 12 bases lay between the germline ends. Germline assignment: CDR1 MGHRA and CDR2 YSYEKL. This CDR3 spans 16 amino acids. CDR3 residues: CASSLRDSANTGELFF. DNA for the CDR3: TGCGCCAGCAGCCTCCGGGACTCCGCGAACACCGGGGAGCTGTTTTTT.

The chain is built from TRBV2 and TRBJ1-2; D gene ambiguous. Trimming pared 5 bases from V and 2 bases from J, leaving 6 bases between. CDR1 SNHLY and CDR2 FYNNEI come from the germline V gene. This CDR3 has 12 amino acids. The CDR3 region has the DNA TGTGCCAGCAGTCCAGAAAACTATGGCTACACCTTC. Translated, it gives CASSPENYGYTF. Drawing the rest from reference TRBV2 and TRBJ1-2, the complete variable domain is EPEVTQTPSHQVTQMGQEVILRCVPISNHLYFYWYRQILGQKVEFLVSFYNNEISEKSEIFDDQFSVERPDGSNFTLKIRSTKLEDSAMYFCASSPENYGYTFGSGTRLTVV.

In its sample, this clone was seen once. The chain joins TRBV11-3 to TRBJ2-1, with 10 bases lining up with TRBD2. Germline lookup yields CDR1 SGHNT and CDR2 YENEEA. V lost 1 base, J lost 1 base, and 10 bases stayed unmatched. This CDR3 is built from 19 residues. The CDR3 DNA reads TGTGCCAGCAGCTTAGTCCTAGCGGGAGAATTTCTGTCCTACAATGAGCAGTTCTTC. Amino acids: CASSLVLAGEFLSYNEQFF.

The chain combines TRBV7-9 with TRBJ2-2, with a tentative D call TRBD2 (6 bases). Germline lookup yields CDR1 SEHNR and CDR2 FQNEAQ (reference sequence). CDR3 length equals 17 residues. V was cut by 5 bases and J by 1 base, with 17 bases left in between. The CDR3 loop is CASSKLAGLMNTGELFF. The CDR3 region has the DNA TGTGCCAGCAGCAAGCTGGCGGGACTTATGAACACCGGGGAGCTGTTTTTT. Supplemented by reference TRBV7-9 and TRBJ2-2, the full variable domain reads DTGVSQNPRHKITKRGQNVTFRCDPISEHNRLYWYRQTLGQGPEFLTYFQNEAQLEKSRLLSDRFSAERPKGSFSTLEIQRTEQGDSAMYLCASSKLAGLMNTGELFFGEGSRLTVL.

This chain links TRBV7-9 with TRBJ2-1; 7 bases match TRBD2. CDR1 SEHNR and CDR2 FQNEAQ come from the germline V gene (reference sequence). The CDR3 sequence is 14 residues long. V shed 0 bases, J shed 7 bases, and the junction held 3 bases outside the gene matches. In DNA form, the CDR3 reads TGTGCCAGCAGCTTAGCGGGACTAATGAATGAGCAGTTCTTC. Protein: CASSLAGLMNEQFF. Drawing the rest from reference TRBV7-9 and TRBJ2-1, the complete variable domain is DTGVSQNPRHKITKRGQNVTFRCDPISEHNRLYWYRQTLGQGPEFLTYFQNEAQLEKSRLLSDRFSAERPKGSFSTLEIQRTEQGDSAMYLCASSLAGLMNEQFFGPGTRLTVL.

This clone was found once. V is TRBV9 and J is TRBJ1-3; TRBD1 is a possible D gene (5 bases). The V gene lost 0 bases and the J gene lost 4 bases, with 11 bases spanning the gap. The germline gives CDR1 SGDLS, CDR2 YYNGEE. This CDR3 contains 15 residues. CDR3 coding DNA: TGTGCCAGCAGCGTAGGCGGGGACCAAGGAAACACCATATATTTT. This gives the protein CASSVGGDQGNTIYF.

The CDR3 loop is CASSWDRGSYGYTF. The CDR3 DNA is TGTGCCAGCAGCTGGGACAGGGGGAGCTATGGCTACACCTTC. The gene calls are TRBV6-5 and TRBJ1-2, with 11 bases aligning to TRBD1. Looked up from germline, CDR1 is MNHEY and CDR2 is SVGAGI. This CDR3 is 14 amino acids long. V lost 6 bases and J lost 4; bases outside the gene matches: 4.

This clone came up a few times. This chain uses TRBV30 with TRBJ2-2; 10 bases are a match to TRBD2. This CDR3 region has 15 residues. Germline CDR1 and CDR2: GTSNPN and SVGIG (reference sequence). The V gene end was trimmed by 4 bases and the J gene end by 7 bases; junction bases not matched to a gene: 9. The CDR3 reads CAWKLASGSYGELFF. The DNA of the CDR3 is TGTGCCTGGAAGTTGGCTAGCGGGAGTTACGGGGAGCTGTTTTTT. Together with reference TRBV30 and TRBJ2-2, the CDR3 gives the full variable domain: SQTIHQWPATLVQPVGSPLSLECTVEGTSNPNLYWYRQAAGRGLQLLFYSVGIGQISSEVPQNLSASRPQDRQFILSSKKLLLSDSGFYLCAWKLASGSYGELFFGEGSRLTVL.

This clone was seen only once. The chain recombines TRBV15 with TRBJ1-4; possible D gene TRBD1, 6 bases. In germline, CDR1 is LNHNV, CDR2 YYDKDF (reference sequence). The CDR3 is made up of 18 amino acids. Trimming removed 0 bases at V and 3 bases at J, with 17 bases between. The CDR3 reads CATSRDRVSTGSNEKLFF. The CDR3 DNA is TGTGCCACCAGCAGAGATCGTGTATCAACAGGGTCTAATGAAAAACTGTTTTTT.

The chain's CDR3 is CASRDTGVEGPNYGYTF. CDR3 DNA sequence: TGCGCCAGCAGGGATACAGGGGTGGAGGGCCCAAACTATGGCTACACCTTC. V and J are TRBV5-1 and TRBJ1-2; 7 positions agree with TRBD1. Germline V CDR1 and CDR2: SGHRS, YFSETQ. The CDR3 is made up of 17 amino acids. The V segment lost 5 bases and the J segment 2 bases; nucleotides outside the gene matches: 15.

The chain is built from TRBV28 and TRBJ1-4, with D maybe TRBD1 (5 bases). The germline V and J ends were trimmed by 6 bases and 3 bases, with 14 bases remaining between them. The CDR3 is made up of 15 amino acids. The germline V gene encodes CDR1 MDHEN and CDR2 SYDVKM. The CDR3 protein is CASREGGHANEKLFF. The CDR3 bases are TGTGCCAGCAGGGAGGGCGGACACGCTAATGAAAAACTGTTTTTT.

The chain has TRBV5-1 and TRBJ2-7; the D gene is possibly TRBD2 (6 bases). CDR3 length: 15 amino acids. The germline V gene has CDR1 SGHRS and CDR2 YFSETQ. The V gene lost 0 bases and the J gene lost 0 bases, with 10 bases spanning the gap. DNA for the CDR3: TGCGCCAGCAGCTTGGGTGGGACTCACTCCTACGAGCAGTACTTC. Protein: CASSLGGTHSYEQYF.

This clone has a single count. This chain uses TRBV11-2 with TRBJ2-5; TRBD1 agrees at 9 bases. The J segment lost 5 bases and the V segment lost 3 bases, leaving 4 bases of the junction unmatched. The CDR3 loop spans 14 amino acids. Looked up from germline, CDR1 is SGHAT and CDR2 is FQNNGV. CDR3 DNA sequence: TGTGCCAGCAGCTTCCGGGACAGGGTGGAGACCCAGTACTTC. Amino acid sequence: CASSFRDRVETQYF.

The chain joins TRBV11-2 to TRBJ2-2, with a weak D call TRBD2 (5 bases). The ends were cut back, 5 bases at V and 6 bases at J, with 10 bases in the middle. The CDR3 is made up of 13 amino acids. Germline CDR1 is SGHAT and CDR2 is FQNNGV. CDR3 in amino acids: CASSRLLAGELFF. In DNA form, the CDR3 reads TGTGCCAGCAGCCGTTTACTAGCCGGGGAGCTGTTTTTT.

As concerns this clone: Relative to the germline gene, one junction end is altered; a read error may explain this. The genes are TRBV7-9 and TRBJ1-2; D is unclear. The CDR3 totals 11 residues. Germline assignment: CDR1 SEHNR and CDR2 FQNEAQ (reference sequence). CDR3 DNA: TGTTCCAGCAGCTCCAGCTATGGCTACACCTTC. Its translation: CSSSSSYGYTF.

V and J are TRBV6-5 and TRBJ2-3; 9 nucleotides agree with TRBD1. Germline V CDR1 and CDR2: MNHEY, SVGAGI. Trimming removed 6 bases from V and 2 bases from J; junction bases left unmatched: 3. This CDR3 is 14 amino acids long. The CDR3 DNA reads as TGTGCCAGCAGGGGGACAGGGCTCACAGATACGCAGTATTTT. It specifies CASRGTGLTDTQYF.

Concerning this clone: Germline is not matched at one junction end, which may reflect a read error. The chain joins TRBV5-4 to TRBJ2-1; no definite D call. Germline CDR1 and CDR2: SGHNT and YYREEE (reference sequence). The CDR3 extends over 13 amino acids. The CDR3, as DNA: TGTGCCAGCAGCTTCCCCTCCCACAATGAGCAGTTCTTC. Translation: CASSFPSHNEQFF. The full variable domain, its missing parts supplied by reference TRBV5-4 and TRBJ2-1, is ETGVTQSPTHLIKTRGQQVTLRCSSQSGHNTVSWYQQALGQGPQFIFQYYREEENGRGNFPPRFSGLQFPNYSSELNVNALELDDSALYLCASSFPSHNEQFFGPGTRLTVL.

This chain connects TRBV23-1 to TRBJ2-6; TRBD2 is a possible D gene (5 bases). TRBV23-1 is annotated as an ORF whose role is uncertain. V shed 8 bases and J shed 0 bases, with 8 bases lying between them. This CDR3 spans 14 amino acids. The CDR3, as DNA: TGCGCCAGCGTAGGACTCTCTGGGGCCAACGTCCTGACTTTC. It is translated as CASVGLSGANVLTF.

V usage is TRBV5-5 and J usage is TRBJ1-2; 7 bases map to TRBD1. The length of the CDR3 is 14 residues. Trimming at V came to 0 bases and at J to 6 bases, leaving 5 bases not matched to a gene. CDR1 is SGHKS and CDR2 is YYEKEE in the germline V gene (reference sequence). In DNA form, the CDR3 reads TGTGCCAGCAGCTTGGGCCAGGGGGGTGATGGCTACACCTTC. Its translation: CASSLGQGGDGYTF.

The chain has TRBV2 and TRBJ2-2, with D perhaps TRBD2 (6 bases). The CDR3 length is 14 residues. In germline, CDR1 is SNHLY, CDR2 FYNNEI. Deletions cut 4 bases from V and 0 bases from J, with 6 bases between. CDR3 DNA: TGTGCCAGCAGTGGGGGGGCGAACACCGGGGAGCTGTTTTTT. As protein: CASSGGANTGELFF.

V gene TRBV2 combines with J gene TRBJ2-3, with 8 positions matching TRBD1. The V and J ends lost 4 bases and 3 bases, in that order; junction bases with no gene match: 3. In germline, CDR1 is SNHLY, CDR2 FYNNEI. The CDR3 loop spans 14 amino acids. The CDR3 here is CASSAGGGTDTQYF. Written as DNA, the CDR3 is TGTGCCAGCAGTGCAGGGGGCGGAACAGATACGCAGTATTTT.

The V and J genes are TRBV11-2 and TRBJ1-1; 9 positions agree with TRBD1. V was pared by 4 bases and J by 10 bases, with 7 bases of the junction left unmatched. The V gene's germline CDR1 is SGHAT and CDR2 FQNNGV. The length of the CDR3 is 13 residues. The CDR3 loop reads CASSSPTGGVAFF. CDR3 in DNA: TGTGCCAGCAGCTCTCCGACAGGGGGTGTAGCTTTCTTT.

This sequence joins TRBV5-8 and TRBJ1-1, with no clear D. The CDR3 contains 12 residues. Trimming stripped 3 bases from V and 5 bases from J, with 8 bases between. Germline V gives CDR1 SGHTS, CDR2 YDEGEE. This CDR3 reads CASSYGGTEAFF. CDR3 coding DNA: TGTGCCAGCAGCTACGGAGGGACTGAAGCTTTCTTT.

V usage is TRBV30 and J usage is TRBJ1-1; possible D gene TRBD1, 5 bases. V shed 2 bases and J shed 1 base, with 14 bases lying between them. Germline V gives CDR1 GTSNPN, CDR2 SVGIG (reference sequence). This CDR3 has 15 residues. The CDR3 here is CAWSTWGGENTEAFF. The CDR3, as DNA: TGTGCCTGGAGTACCTGGGGCGGCGAGAACACTGAAGCTTTCTTT.

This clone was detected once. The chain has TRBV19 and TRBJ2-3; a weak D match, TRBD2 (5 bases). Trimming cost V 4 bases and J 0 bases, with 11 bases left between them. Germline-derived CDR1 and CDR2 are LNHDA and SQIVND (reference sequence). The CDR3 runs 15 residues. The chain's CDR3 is CASSTLGGSTDTQYF. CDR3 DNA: TGTGCCAGTAGTACCCTTGGCGGGAGCACAGATACGCAGTATTTT. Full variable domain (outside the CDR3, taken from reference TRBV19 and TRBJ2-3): DGGITQSPKYLFRKEGQNVTLSCEQNLNHDAMYWYRQDPGQGLRLIYYSQIVNDFQKGDIAEGYSVSREKKESFPLTVTSAQKNPTAFYLCASSTLGGSTDTQYFGPGTRLTVL.

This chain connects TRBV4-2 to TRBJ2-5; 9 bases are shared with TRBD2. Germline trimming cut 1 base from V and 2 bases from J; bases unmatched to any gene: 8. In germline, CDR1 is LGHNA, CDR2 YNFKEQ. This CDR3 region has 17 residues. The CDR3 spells CASSQGRASGDQETQYF. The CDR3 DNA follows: TGTGCCAGCAGCCAAGGCAGGGCTAGCGGGGATCAAGAGACCCAGTACTTC.

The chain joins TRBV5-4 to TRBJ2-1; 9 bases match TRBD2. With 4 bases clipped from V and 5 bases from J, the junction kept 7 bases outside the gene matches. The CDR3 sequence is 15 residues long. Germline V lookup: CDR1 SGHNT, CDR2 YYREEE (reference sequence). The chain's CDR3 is CASSRAGGRDNEQFF. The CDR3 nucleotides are TGTGCCAGCAGCCGAGCGGGGGGTCGGGACAATGAGCAGTTCTTC.